Listed below are T cell receptor beta chains from one sample, sequenced in a study of T-cell memory formation after mild COVID-19. TCRdb itself ran the 5' RACE reads through MiXCR, one entry per CDR3 protein. Among 450,000 to 650,000 distinct CDR3 sequences, about 20% were seen once, and the ten largest hold about 8.7%. Sequencing used PBMCs or a T cell subset sorted from them (not recorded which). These TCRs come from an adult woman who had mild COVID-19 (a few samples of this study predate the infection). Cell type and time point are not known. Both conserved end residues are part of each CDR3. Fields, in order: D gene, V gene, J gene, clone size, CDR3 DNA, CDR3 protein. The D gene is left open where the match is weak. Some rows mark clone size as missing; the rest say once, few, many or name a class of expanded clone.

D: TRBD1
V: TRBV7-9
J: TRBJ2-5
size: -
DNA: TGTGCCAGCAGCCAGACAGGGCTGGAGACCCAGTACTTC
CDR3: CASSQTGLETQYF

D: -
V: TRBV7-9
J: TRBJ2-1
size: few
DNA: TGTGCCAGCAGCCCCAGTAGGCACGGCGGGACCTACAATGAGCAGTTCTTC
CDR3: CASSPSRHGGTYNEQFF

D: -
V: TRBV27
J: TRBJ2-1
size: -
DNA: TGTGCCAGCCGCATGGGGGAGCAGTTCTTC
CDR3: CASRMGEQFF

D: -
V: TRBV5-6
J: TRBJ1-1
size: few
DNA: TGTGCCAGCAGCTTTTACGCCAGGGTGAACACTGAAGCTTTCTTT
CDR3: CASSFYARVNTEAFF

D: TRBD2
V: TRBV9
J: TRBJ2-5
size: -
DNA: TGTGCCAGCAGCGCCGGGACTAGCGGGGGCCAAGAGACCCAGTACTTC
CDR3: CASSAGTSGGQETQYF

D: -
V: TRBV6-6
J: TRBJ2-7
size: -
DNA: TGTGCCAGCAGTGAAGTTAGGGGGGAGCAGTACTTC
CDR3: CASSEVRGEQYF

D: -
V: TRBV30
J: TRBJ1-1
size: few
DNA: TGTGCCTGGAGTCCACCATTTACAGGACCCACTGAAGCTTTCTTT
CDR3: CAWSPPFTGPTEAFF

D: -
V: TRBV4-2
J: TRBJ2-5
size: -
DNA: TGTGCCAGCAGCCAAGATTGGCCGGGCCAAGAGACCCAGTACTTC
CDR3: CASSQDWPGQETQYF

D: -
V: TRBV11-2
J: TRBJ2-7
size: -
DNA: TGTGCCAGCAGCAAGGACAGCGTCACCTACGAGCAGTACTTC
CDR3: CASSKDSVTYEQYF

D: -
V: TRBV6-1
J: TRBJ1-2
size: few
DNA: TGTGCCAGCAGTGGGAGGGGCTGGGCCTATGGCTACACCTTC
CDR3: CASSGRGWAYGYTF

D: -
V: TRBV12-3/TRBV12-4
J: TRBJ2-1
size: few
DNA: TGTGCCAGCACCTTAAGAAATACGGGTTCCTACAATGAGCAGTTCTTC
CDR3: CASTLRNTGSYNEQFF

D: TRBD2
V: TRBV20-1
J: TRBJ2-2
size: few
DNA: TGCAGTGCCCCCGCGGGGGGGCAATTGACCGGGGAGCTGTTTTTT
CDR3: CSAPAGGQLTGELFF

D: TRBD2
V: TRBV24-1
J: TRBJ2-3
size: -
DNA: TGTGCCACCAGTGAACAGGGACTAGCGGGAGGGGCAGATACGCAGTATTTT
CDR3: CATSEQGLAGGADTQYF

D: TRBD1
V: TRBV28
J: TRBJ1-2
size: few
DNA: TGTGCCAGCAGTCTGGGAGGAGACAGGGGCTATGGCTACACCTTC
CDR3: CASSLGGDRGYGYTF

D: TRBD1
V: TRBV30
J: TRBJ1-1
size: -
DNA: TGTGCCTGGAGTGTAGGCGGGACAGGGATAAATGAAGCTTTCTTT
CDR3: CAWSVGGTGINEAFF

D: -
V: TRBV6-2/TRBV6-3
J: TRBJ1-5
size: -
DNA: TGTGCCAGCAGTTCCCAGGGGTATAGCAATCAGCCCCAGCATTTT
CDR3: CASSSQGYSNQPQHF

D: -
V: TRBV29-1
J: TRBJ1-2
size: few
DNA: TGCAGCGTAGAGGGGCAGACTCTCACTAACTATGGCTACACCTTC
CDR3: CSVEGQTLTNYGYTF

D: -
V: TRBV24-1
J: TRBJ2-5
size: few
DNA: TGTGCCACCAGTGAAGACTACCAAGAGACCCAGTACTTC
CDR3: CATSEDYQETQYF

D: -
V: TRBV4-1
J: TRBJ2-2
size: few
DNA: TGCGCCAGCAGCCAAGGACTGAGGGGGTCCGGGGAGCTGTTTTTT
CDR3: CASSQGLRGSGELFF

D: -
V: TRBV15
J: TRBJ1-2
size: -
DNA: TGTGCCACCAGCAGACAGACTGATGGCTACACCTTC
CDR3: CATSRQTDGYTF